This TCR beta chain came from a study of human T cells and chemical hapten exposure. About the study: Variation in per-sample TCR yields came mainly from small pooled library volume differences. General study findings and limits: Patch test scores rose with PT1 expanded TCR counts, a positive correlation. TCRs above 1 in 1000 frequency stayed constant with DPC sensitization.

Time point noted: patch test 1, 2 weeks after DPC sensitization. The treatment was: therapeutic diphenylcyclopropenone sensitization with weekly scalp DPC. In the case of this clonotype: Its cognate antigen is unknown.

The germline CDR1 and CDR2 sequences are SNHLY and FYNNEI. The CDR3 sequence is 14 residues long. Trimming cost V 4 bases and J 2 bases; bases outside gene matches: 2. TCRdb used MiXCR to reprocess the RACE reads, holding one entry per CDR3 protein. The sample has 75,000 to 90,000 distinct CDR3 sequences; around 7.8% are singletons. This chain uses TRBV2 with TRBJ1-5; TRBD1 agrees at 7 bases. The sequencing used whole blood, collected in connection with sensitization to the hapten diphenylcyclopropenone (DPC). This sequence originates from a woman younger than 45 with alopecia areata. Some clones in this sample may be carry-over from other donors' samples. The CDR3 loop reads CASSGDRGNQPQHF. CDR3 DNA sequence: TGTGCCAGCAGTGGTGACAGGGGCAATCAGCCCCAGCATTTT.